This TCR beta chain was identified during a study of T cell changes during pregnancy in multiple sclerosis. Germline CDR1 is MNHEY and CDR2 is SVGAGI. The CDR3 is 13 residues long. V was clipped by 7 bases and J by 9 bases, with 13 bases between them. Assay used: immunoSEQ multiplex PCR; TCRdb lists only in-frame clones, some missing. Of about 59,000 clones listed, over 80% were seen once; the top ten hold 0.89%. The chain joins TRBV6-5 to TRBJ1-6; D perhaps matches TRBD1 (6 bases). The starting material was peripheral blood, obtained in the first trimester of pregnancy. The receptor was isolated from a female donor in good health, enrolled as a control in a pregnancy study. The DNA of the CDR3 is TGTGCCAGCACTCGACAGGAAGGTTCACCCCTCCACTTT. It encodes CASTRQEGSPLHF.